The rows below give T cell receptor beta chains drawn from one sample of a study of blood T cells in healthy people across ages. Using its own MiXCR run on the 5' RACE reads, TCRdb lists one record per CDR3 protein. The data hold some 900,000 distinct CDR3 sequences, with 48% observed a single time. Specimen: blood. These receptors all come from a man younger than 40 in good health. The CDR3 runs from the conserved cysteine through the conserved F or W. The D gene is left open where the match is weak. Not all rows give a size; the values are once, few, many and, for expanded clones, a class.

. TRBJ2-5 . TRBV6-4 TGTGCCGGTGCGGAGACCCAGTACTTC CAGAETQYF
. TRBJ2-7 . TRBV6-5 TGTGCCAGCAGTTATCTAGGGGACTCCTACGGGCAGTACTTC CASSYLGDSYGQYF
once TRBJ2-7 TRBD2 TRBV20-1 TGCAGTGCGATGCCACTAGCGGAGGGTTCCTACGAGCAGTACTTC CSAMPLAEGSYEQYF
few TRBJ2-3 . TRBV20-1 TGCAGTGCTAGAGCAGCCGAGCCCCAGACAGATACGCAGTATTTT CSARAAEPQTDTQYF
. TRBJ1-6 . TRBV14 TGTGCCAGCAGCTATAGGACCAAACCCCTCCACTTT CASSYRTKPLHF
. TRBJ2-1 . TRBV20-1 TGCAGTGCTAGAGATCCCAGGCCTGAGCAGTTCTTC CSARDPRPEQFF
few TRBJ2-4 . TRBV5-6 TGTGCCAGCAGCCTCATACAGGGTCCAAACATTCAGTACTTC CASSLIQGPNIQYF
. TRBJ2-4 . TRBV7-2 TGTGCCAGCAGCCCCGATATGAGGGACATTCAGTACTTC CASSPDMRDIQYF
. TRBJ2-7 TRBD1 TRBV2 TGTGCCAGCACTAGGGACAGAGCCTACGAGCAGTACTTC CASTRDRAYEQYF
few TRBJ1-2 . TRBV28 TGTGCCAGCAGTTCAGATGGCTACACCTTC CASSSDGYTF
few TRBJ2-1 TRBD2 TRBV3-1 TGTGCCAGCAGCCAAATGGGTAGCGGGTTTTCCAATGAGCAGTTCTTC CASSQMGSGFSNEQFF
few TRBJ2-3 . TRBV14 TGTGCCAGCAGCCAGGGGGGTTTCCCCACAGATACGCAGTATTTT CASSQGGFPTDTQYF
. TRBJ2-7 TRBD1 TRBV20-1 TGCAGTGTCCAGACAGGGACCAGCTGGGAGCAGTACTTC CSVQTGTSWEQYF
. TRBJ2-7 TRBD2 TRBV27 TGTGCCAGCAGTTCCTTAGCGGGGGCGGACTACGAGCAGTACTTC CASSSLAGADYEQYF
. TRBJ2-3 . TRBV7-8 TGTGCCAGCAGCCTAGGGGACCTCATCTACACAGATACGCAGTATTTT CASSLGDLIYTDTQYF
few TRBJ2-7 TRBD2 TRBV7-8 TGTGCCAGCAGCGCTAGCGGGGGCCCCTACAATGAGCAGTACTTC CASSASGGPYNEQYF
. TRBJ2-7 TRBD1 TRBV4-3 TGCGCCAGCAGCCAGGACAGGGGGCTGAAGGAGCAGTACTTC CASSQDRGLKEQYF